The rows below give T cell receptor beta chains drawn from one sample of a study of human T cells and chemical hapten exposure. TCRdb passed the RACE reads through MiXCR, listing each CDR3 protein once. The sample holds about 80,000 distinct CDR3 sequences; about 14% are singletons and the top ten take roughly 4.8%. The sample here was whole blood, taken in connection with sensitization to the hapten diphenylcyclopropenone (DPC). Receptor source: a woman between 45 and 65 years old with alopecia areata. Some clones in this sample may be carry-over from other donors' samples. Both conserved end residues are part of each CDR3. A D gene is named only where the DNA matches it firmly. Expanded clones are given a class, and other clones once, few, many or no size at all.

TRBV6-4	few	TRBJ2-5	NA	TGTGCCAGCAGTGTCCCTCCTTTGTGCAGCCAAGAGACCCAGTACTTC	CASSVPPLCSQETQYF
TRBV20-1	few	TRBJ1-4	NA	TGCAGTGCTAGAGATCCCCAGGGAGGGGAAAAACTGTTTTTT	CSARDPQGGEKLFF
TRBV7-2	NA	TRBJ2-1	TRBD1	TGTGCCAGCAGCCCCGGGACAGGGGCTTACAATGAGCAGTTCTTC	CASSPGTGAYNEQFF
TRBV7-6	NA	TRBJ1-2	TRBD1	TGTGCCAGCAGCCCACCAGGGGGAGGCGATGGCTACACCTTC	CASSPPGGGDGYTF
TRBV11-2	few	TRBJ1-1	TRBD1	TGTGCCAGCAGGAGCACAGGGGGCACTGAAGCTTTCTTT	CASRSTGGTEAFF
TRBV28	many	TRBJ2-7	NA	TGTGCCAGCAGTTTCTTATCGGGGGACGAGCAGTACTTC	CASSFLSGDEQYF
TRBV29-1	NA	TRBJ2-5	NA	TGCAGCGTAAGGACAAGTCAAGAGACCCAGTACTTC	CSVRTSQETQYF
TRBV11-2	NA	TRBJ2-5	NA	TGTGCCAGCAGCATGACTACAGGGTACCAAGAGACCCAGTACTTC	CASSMTTGYQETQYF
TRBV20-1	once	TRBJ2-1	NA	TGCAGTGCTCTAACGGTAGTAGCCTACAATGAGCAGTTCTTC	CSALTVVAYNEQFF
TRBV18	few	TRBJ2-3	TRBD1	TGTGCCAGCTCACCGGGACAGGGGGGGCTGGATACGCAGTATTTT	CASSPGQGGLDTQYF
TRBV5-1	NA	TRBJ2-7	NA	TGCGCCAGCAGCTTGGGCTCGGGGGAAGAGCAGTACTTC	CASSLGSGEEQYF
TRBV29-1	NA	TRBJ2-3	NA	TGCAGCGTCGGGACTGTTAATACGCAGTATTTT	CSVGTVNTQYF
TRBV29-1	few	TRBJ2-2	NA	TGCAGCGCTGATACAGCGAACACCGGGGAGCTGTTTTTT	CSADTANTGELFF
TRBV18	NA	TRBJ2-5	TRBD1	TGTGCCAGCTCACGAGGGGACAGCGACCAAGAGACCCAGTACTTC	CASSRGDSDQETQYF
TRBV18	NA	TRBJ2-2	NA	TGTGCCACCTCCAAGGACACCGGGGAGCTGTTTTTT	CATSKDTGELFF
TRBV7-9	NA	TRBJ1-4	TRBD1	TGTGCCAGCAGCAACGGACAGGGGATAATGGAAAAACTGTTTTTT	CASSNGQGIMEKLFF